The present T cell receptor (beta chain) was sequenced within a study of cytomegalovirus exposure and HLA in healthy donors. Amplification used 60 Vbeta primers and 13 Jbeta primers. Only in-frame clones appear in the TCRdb table, and some are missing; sequencing was by immunoSEQ multiplex PCR. The table lists roughly 150,000 clones, roughly 79% of them singletons, with 1.7% in the top ten. The CDR3 spans 17 residues. Per the germline V gene, CDR1 is SGDLS and CDR2 is YYNGEE. Trimming removed 4 bases from V and 0 bases from J; junction bases left unmatched: 12. Notes on the study in general: A few V segments could not be told apart, such as TRBV6-2 and TRBV6-3, and were left out. A later analysis found common viral pathogens apparently linked to several of the most significant clusters. In a later analysis, most CMV-associated TCR beta chains appeared HLA-restricted.

With regard to this clone: The antigen remains undetermined.

The clonotype originates from a young woman in good health and CMV-seronegative. Source material: PBMCs. The V call is TRBV9, the J call TRBJ1-2, with TRBD1 matching over 7 bases. In DNA, the CDR3 is TGTGCCAGCAGCTACGGACAGGCCCCACAACCTAACTATGGCTACACCTTC. This sequence encodes CASSYGQAPQPNYGYTF.